This T cell receptor (beta chain) was obtained from a study of shared clonotypes between healthy human individuals. Overall study: Per-donor plates numbered three CD4 naive, three CD4 memory, two CD8 naive and one CD8 memory. Study-wide results and limits: Naive subsets, compared against memory subsets, generally had larger estimated richness values.

Libraries were prepared by immunoSEQ multiplex PCR; TCRdb keeps only in-frame clonotypes and omits some of them. The sample includes some 2,500,000 clones, roughly 93% seen only once; the top ten take approximately 0.35%. All donors were healthy HIV-negative adults lacking recent acute infections or vaccinations. Concerning this clone itself: Its antigen is currently unknown.

Germline V CDR1 and CDR2: SGHTA, FQGNSA. Trimming pared 6 bases from V and 1 base from J, leaving 6 bases between. The CDR3 is 12 amino acids. The sample taken for sequencing was naive CD4+ T cells from PBMCs. Subset of the sample: CD45RA+ positively selected. The clonotype comes from a man aged 18 to 30 in good health. Some clones in this sample may be carry-over from other donors' samples. The chain carries TRBV7-2 and TRBJ1-1; D not resolved. The CDR3 here is CASRRKNTEAFF. Written as DNA, the CDR3 is TGTGCCAGCAGGCGGAAGAACACTGAAGCTTTCTTT.